These 9 T cell receptor beta chains came from one sample sequenced in a study of blood T cell repertoires in COVID-19. The assay was immunoSEQ multiplex PCR, and TCRdb's table has in-frame clones only and misses some. Counted here are about 250,000 clones, about 80% occurring once; the ten biggest clones make up 15% to 17%. Input material: peripheral blood. The receptor set was obtained from a person between 70 and 80 years old with COVID-19, enrolled during active disease.

The chain combines TRBV28 with TRBJ1-1, with D unresolved. CDR3 size: 11 residues. V lost 6 bases, J lost 1 base, and 3 bases lay in between. Germline loops: CDR1 MDHEN, CDR2 SYDVKM. The CDR3 sequence: CASRANTEAFF. Here the CDR3 DNA reads TGTGCCAGCAGGGCGAACACTGAAGCTTTCTTT.

The gene calls are TRBV29-1 and TRBJ2-1; 9 bases align to TRBD2. Germline CDR1 and CDR2: SQVTM and ANQGSEA. V dropped 8 bases and J dropped 5; count of bases not matched to a gene: 4. CDR3 length: 12 amino acids. The CDR3 spells CSLAGKHNEQFF. CDR3 bases: TGCAGCCTAGCGGGAAAGCACAATGAGCAGTTCTTC.

This chain links TRBV7-5 with TRBJ2-5; TRBD2, the table's D call, was not compared with the DNA. TRBV7-5 is shown as a pseudogene. CDR3 length: 12 residues. The CDR3 DNA reads as TGTGCCAGAAGCTTAGGGAGAGAGACCCAGTACTTC. Translation: CARSLGRETQYF.

The rearrangement joins TRBV24-1 to TRBJ2-7, with 8 nucleotides matching TRBD2. The CDR3 loop spans 17 amino acids. The germline gives CDR1 KGHDR, CDR2 SFDVKD. Trimming cost V 3 bases and J 1 base; bases outside gene matches: 10. This chain's CDR3 is CATSDTGGAGRSYEQYF. CDR3 in DNA: TGTGCCACCAGTGATACGGGGGGGGCCGGTAGGTCCTACGAGCAGTACTTC.

This rearrangement joins TRBV6-6 to TRBJ1-2; the match to TRBD1 covers 9 bases. This CDR3 comprises 14 residues. V was pared by 4 bases and J by 4 bases, with 4 bases of the junction left unmatched. Germline loops: CDR1 MNHNY, CDR2 SVGAGI (reference sequence). The CDR3 sequence is CASSSGDRAYGYTF. CDR3 nucleotide sequence: TGTGCCAGCAGTTCCGGGGACAGGGCCTATGGCTACACCTTC.

This chain connects TRBV29-1 to TRBJ1-1; D call uncertain. The germline CDR1 and CDR2 sequences are SQVTM and ANQGSEA. The CDR3 sequence is 13 residues long. V was clipped by 4 bases and J by 1 base, with 10 bases between them. CDR3 in amino acids: CSVGTYENTEAFF. CDR3 coding DNA: TGCAGCGTTGGTACCTACGAGAACACTGAAGCTTTCTTT.

J is TRBJ2-7 and V is TRBV27; D might be TRBD1 (6 bases). V was shortened by 5 bases and J by 1 base, with 24 bases between the two germline ends. In germline, CDR1 is MNHEY, CDR2 SMNVEV (reference sequence). The CDR3 sequence is 18 residues long. CDR3 sequence reads: CASSPQDSFETFSYEQYF. The DNA of the CDR3 is TGTGCCAGCAGTCCCCAGGACAGCTTTGAGACCTTTTCCTACGAGCAGTACTTC.

A single count supports this clone. The chain couples TRBV5-1 to TRBJ2-5, with a possible D match to TRBD2 (5 bases). Trimming shortened V by 2 bases and J by 4 bases, and 15 bases separated the two germline ends. Germline V CDR1 and CDR2: SGHRS, YFSETQ. The CDR3 has 15 amino acids. The CDR3 loop reads CASSLTSFGGETQYF. The CDR3 region has the DNA TGCGCCAGCAGCTTAACTAGTTTTGGCGGAGAGACCCAGTACTTC.

This chain uses TRBV11-2 with TRBJ2-2; 7 bases are shared with TRBD1. Germline V lookup: CDR1 SGHAT, CDR2 FQNNGV. There are 16 residues in the CDR3. With 5 bases clipped from V and 5 bases from J, the junction kept 11 bases outside the gene matches. The CDR3 DNA is TGTGCCAGCAGCCCCACCTGGACAGGACGGACCGGGGAGCTGTTTTTT. Translation: CASSPTWTGRTGELFF.